This T cell receptor (beta chain) was profiled in a study of blood T cell repertoires in COVID-19. Overall study: In each case, the material was cDNA or gDNA derived from T cells, B-cell-depleted T cells, or PBMCs.

Repertoires were generated with immunoSEQ multiplex PCR, while TCRdb's copy carries only in-frame clones and drops some. Of about 200,000 clones detected, around nine tenths appear once; the ten largest clones hold roughly 6.5%. Germline V gives CDR1 SGHDT, CDR2 YYEEEE. The CDR3 loop spans 12 amino acids. Deletions cut 4 bases from V and 8 bases from J, with 9 bases between. The specimen sequenced was peripheral blood. This chain connects TRBV5-6 to TRBJ2-2; D unclear. This clonotype was sampled from a man between 60 and 75 years old who had recovered from COVID-19. CDR3: CASSNYRGELFF. CDR3 sequence (DNA): TGTGCCAGCAGCAACTATCGGGGGGAGCTGTTTTTT.